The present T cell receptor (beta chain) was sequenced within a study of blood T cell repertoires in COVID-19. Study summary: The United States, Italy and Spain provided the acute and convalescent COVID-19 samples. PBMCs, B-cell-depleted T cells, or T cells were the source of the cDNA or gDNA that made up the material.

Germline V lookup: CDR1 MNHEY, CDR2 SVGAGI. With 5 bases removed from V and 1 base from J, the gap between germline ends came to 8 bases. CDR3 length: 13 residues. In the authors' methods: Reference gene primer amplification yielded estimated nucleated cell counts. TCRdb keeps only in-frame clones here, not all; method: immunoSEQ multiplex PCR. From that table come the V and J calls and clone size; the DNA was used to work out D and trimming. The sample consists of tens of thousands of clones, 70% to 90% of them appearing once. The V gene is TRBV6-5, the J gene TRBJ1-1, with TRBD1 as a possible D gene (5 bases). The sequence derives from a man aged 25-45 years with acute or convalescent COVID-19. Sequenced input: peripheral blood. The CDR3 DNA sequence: TGTGCCAGCAGTCACAGGTCGAACACTGAAGCTTTCTTT. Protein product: CASSHRSNTEAFF.